Listed below are T cell receptor beta chains from one sample, sequenced in a study of blood T cells in healthy people across ages. One entry per CDR3 protein results from TCRdb running MiXCR on the 5' RACE reads. Of about 400,000 distinct CDR3 sequences in the sample, about half were seen once. The sequenced material came from blood. The receptors derive from a man in his sixties in good health. The CDR3 runs from the conserved cysteine through the conserved F or W. Fields, in order: D gene, clone size, V gene, J gene, CDR3 DNA, CDR3 protein. A D gene is named only where the DNA matches it firmly. Clone size is not always given. Where it is, it says once, few, many or a class for expanded clones.

TRBD2,few,TRBV29-1,TRBJ2-3,TGCAGCGTTGAACCGGGACTAGCGACAAATATGGTATGGACAGATACGCAGTATTTT,CSVEPGLATNMVWTDTQYF
TRBD1,-,TRBV19,TRBJ1-1,TGTGCCAGTAGTAAGGGACAGGGGGCAAGAACTGAAGCTTTCTTT,CASSKGQGARTEAFF
TRBD2,-,TRBV2,TRBJ2-3,TGTGCCAGCAGTACCGGGACTAGTATCGCAGATACGCAGTATTTT,CASSTGTSIADTQYF
-,-,TRBV7-9,TRBJ2-5,TGTGCCAGCAGCCCCCCCCGACTTAAGTGGGAGACCCAGTACTTC,CASSPPRLKWETQYF
-,-,TRBV7-2,TRBJ2-3,TGTGCCAGCAGCTTGATAGGGTTGGCAGATACGCAGTATTTT,CASSLIGLADTQYF
-,-,TRBV9,TRBJ2-5,TGTGCCAGCAGTGGGGGGCTCCCCCAAGAGACCCAGTACTTC,CASSGGLPQETQYF
TRBD2,-,TRBV6-5,TRBJ2-5,TGTGCCAGCAAAAACGGACTAGCGGTCCATGAGCAGTACTTC,CASKNGLAVHEQYF
-,-,TRBV10-3,TRBJ2-7,TGTGCCATCAGCGACGATTCCTACGAGCAGTACTTC,CAISDDSYEQYF
TRBD2,few,TRBV18,TRBJ2-5,TGTGCCAGCTCACCCTTACTAGCGGGTGAGGGGGAGACCCAGTACTTC,CASSPLLAGEGETQYF
TRBD2,-,TRBV7-2,TRBJ2-7,TGTGCCAGCAGCTCCACCGGGACTAGCTTAACCTACGAGCAGTACTTC,CASSSTGTSLTYEQYF
-,many,TRBV7-2,TRBJ2-7,TGTGCCAGCAGCCAGGATCCCGCTGGCCCCTACGAGCAGTACTTC,CASSQDPAGPYEQYF
TRBD1,-,TRBV6-2/TRBV6-3,TRBJ2-5,TGTGCCAGCAGATGGGCCGGGACAGGGTCCCAAGAGACCCAGTACTTC,CASRWAGTGSQETQYF
TRBD1,few,TRBV11-2,TRBJ2-1,TGTGCCAGCAGCTCCCGGACAGGGGGTATTGTCAATGAGCAGTTCTTC,CASSSRTGGIVNEQFF
-,-,TRBV10-3,TRBJ1-6,TGTGCCATCAGTGATTCGGCGGCGGGGAATTCACCCCTCCACTTT,CAISDSAAGNSPLHF
TRBD1,few,TRBV29-1,TRBJ2-3,TGCAGCGGGGGACAGCTCACAGATACGCAGTATTTT,CSGGQLTDTQYF
-,-,TRBV28,TRBJ2-7,TGTGTCAGCAGGGCCGGACACGGCTACGAGCAGTACTTC,CVSRAGHGYEQYF
-,-,TRBV7-9,TRBJ2-7,TGTGCCAGCAGCTTAGTTCCGAGCAGGGCCTACGAGCAGTACTTC,CASSLVPSRAYEQYF
TRBD2,-,TRBV11-2,TRBJ2-7,TGTGCCAGCAGCTTAGAGGCTATACTAGCGGGGGCTTTCTACGAGCAGTACTTC,CASSLEAILAGAFYEQYF
-,few,TRBV6-1,TRBJ1-2,TGTGCCAGCAGTGAAAGGACAACCGATGGCTACACCTTC,CASSERTTDGYTF
-,-,TRBV19,TRBJ2-1,TGTGCCAGTAGTATAGGTAGGGGCGCCTACAATGAGCAGTTCTTC,CASSIGRGAYNEQFF
-,-,TRBV6-5,TRBJ1-1,TGTGCCAGCAGTTATCGACGGCGGAACACTGAAGCTTTCTTT,CASSYRRRNTEAFF
-,few,TRBV4-2,TRBJ1-6,TGTGCCAGCAGCATGATCCTAGGAGGGTCAGATAATTCACCCCTCCACTTT,CASSMILGGSDNSPLHF
-,few,TRBV7-2,TRBJ2-1,TGTGCCAGCAGCTTAGGGGGGCGGTATGAGCAGTTCTTC,CASSLGGRYEQFF
-,few,TRBV11-3,TRBJ2-7,TGTGCCAGCAGCCCAGGGGAGGCCTCCTACGAGCAGTACTTC,CASSPGEASYEQYF
TRBD1,-,TRBV12-3/TRBV12-4,TRBJ2-6,TGTGCCAGCAGTTTAGGTCAGGGGGCAGCCGGGGCCAACGTCCTGACTTTC,CASSLGQGAAGANVLTF
TRBD1,-,TRBV5-1,TRBJ2-5,TGCGCCAGCAGCTTACAGGGGTACGAGACCCAGTACTTC,CASSLQGYETQYF
-,-,TRBV4-3,TRBJ1-2,TGCGCCAGCAGCCAAGACGCCAGGGGTCTATATGGCTACACCTTC,CASSQDARGLYGYTF
-,-,TRBV5-5,TRBJ2-6,TGTGCCAGCAGCGTGAGCTCTGGGGCCAACGTCCTGACTTTC,CASSVSSGANVLTF
TRBD1,-,TRBV3-1,TRBJ1-2,TGTGCCAGCACCCATGGAGGGGGCGGTGGCTACACCTTC,CASTHGGGGGYTF
-,-,TRBV29-1,TRBJ2-5,TGCAGCCCTTCGCCGGCAGGGCCTGAGCAGTACTTC,CSPSPAGPEQYF
-,-,TRBV6-6,TRBJ1-5,TGTGCCACCTTTCAGGGGCTTGGCCGGAATCAGCCCCAGCATTTT,CATFQGLGRNQPQHF
TRBD1,-,TRBV4-3,TRBJ2-4,TGCGCCAGCAGCCAAGATCCCCGGACAGGTGGAGCCAAAAACATTCAGTACTTC,CASSQDPRTGGAKNIQYF
TRBD2,-,TRBV11-3,TRBJ2-1,TGTGCCAGCAGCTTAGGCGCATTAGCGGGGGGCCGCAGGAATGAGCAGTTCTTC,CASSLGALAGGRRNEQFF
TRBD2,many,TRBV20-1,TRBJ2-7,TGCAGTGCTACTAGCGGGCACGCCTACGAGCAGTACTTC,CSATSGHAYEQYF
-,many,TRBV5-1,TRBJ2-7,TGCGCCAGCAGCTTGGCCCCTTGGGGGGGGCTAGTTGAGCAGTACTTC,CASSLAPWGGLVEQYF
-,-,TRBV30,TRBJ2-7,TGTGCCTGGAGTGCCGGGACCCGAACCCACGAGCAGTACTTC,CAWSAGTRTHEQYF
-,few,TRBV29-1,TRBJ2-7,TGCAGCGTTGAAAGGGCAGGCTACGAGCAGTACTTC,CSVERAGYEQYF
TRBD1,-,TRBV20-1,TRBJ1-2,TGCAGTGCCAAGTCAGGGGGGCATTATGGCTACACCTTC,CSAKSGGHYGYTF
TRBD1,-,TRBV7-9,TRBJ1-4,TGTGCCAGCAGCACCTCGGACAGGGAGGGTGAAAAACTGTTTTTT,CASSTSDREGEKLFF
-,-,TRBV5-5,TRBJ2-3,TGTGCCAGCAGCTGGGGCGCGGGGAGAAACGCAGATACGCAGTATTTT,CASSWGAGRNADTQYF
TRBD1,-,TRBV6-1,TRBJ2-1,TGTGCCAGCAGTGTAGGACAGGGAATCCATGAGCAGTTCTTC,CASSVGQGIHEQFF
-,-,TRBV7-9,TRBJ1-5,TGTGCCAGCAGCTTAGACCAGGGGCCCCAGCATTTT,CASSLDQGPQHF
-,-,TRBV11-2,TRBJ2-7,TGTGCCAGCAGCTTAGATCTTGGCTACACCTACGAGCAGTACTTC,CASSLDLGYTYEQYF
-,-,TRBV5-1,TRBJ2-3,TGCGCCAGCAATGGCCCGGGGGCCACAGATACGCAGTATTTT,CASNGPGATDTQYF
TRBD2,-,TRBV29-1,TRBJ2-1,TGCAGCGTTGAAAGACTAGCGGGGAGAGACAATGAGCAGTTCTTC,CSVERLAGRDNEQFF
-,-,TRBV29-1,TRBJ1-3,TGCAGCGTGAGTCTTGGACAGATTGGAAACACCATATATTTT,CSVSLGQIGNTIYF
-,-,TRBV4-3,TRBJ1-1,TGCGCCAGCAGCCAAGGGTATTCAAACACTGAAGCTTTCTTT,CASSQGYSNTEAFF
-,few,TRBV20-1,TRBJ2-5,TGCAGTGCTAGAGATAGGGCTAGGATCCCTCAAGAGACCCAGTACTTC,CSARDRARIPQETQYF
-,many,TRBV20-1,TRBJ2-7,TGCAGTGCTAGTTGGCAGGGGACCTCCTACGAGCAGTACTTC,CSASWQGTSYEQYF
-,-,TRBV7-2,TRBJ2-1,TGTGCCAGCAGCTACCCCAGGGGGGGGGGTGACAATGAGCAGTTCTTC,CASSYPRGGGDNEQFF
-,few,TRBV2,TRBJ2-1,TGTGCCAGCGCCAGTGGTGGGGGCCCTTACAATGAGCAGTTCTTC,CASASGGGPYNEQFF
-,few,TRBV5-1,TRBJ2-1,TGCGCCAGCAAATACGAGGGTCGACCTAGCAGGCAGTTCTTC,CASKYEGRPSRQFF
-,-,TRBV25-1,TRBJ1-4,TGTGCCAGCAGGCTTCGAGAAAAACTGTTTTTT,CASRLREKLFF
-,-,TRBV18,TRBJ1-6,TGTGCCAGCTCCGTTGCTCCAGACGCGGAGTCACCCCTCCACTTT,CASSVAPDAESPLHF